The 24 T cell receptor beta chains presented below share a single source sample, sequenced in a study of cytomegalovirus exposure and HLA in healthy donors. The PCR employed 60 Vbeta primers together with 13 Jbeta primers. Sequencing used immunoSEQ multiplex PCR; TCRdb keeps in-frame clones, though not all of them. Among about 150,000 clones listed, approximately 80% were seen once. The source material was PBMCs. These receptors were obtained from a man younger than 45 in good health and CMV-seropositive.

CDR3 in amino acids: CASSTNRGRYNEQFF. For the CDR3, the DNA is TGTGCCAGCAGTACAAACAGGGGTCGGTACAATGAGCAGTTCTTC. V usage is TRBV11-2 and J usage is TRBJ2-1; 7 nucleotides line up with TRBD1. The CDR3 loop spans 15 amino acids. Germline lookup yields CDR1 SGHAT and CDR2 FQNNGV. The J segment lost 4 bases and the V segment lost 6 bases, leaving 9 bases of the junction unmatched.

The gene calls are TRBV10-3 and TRBJ2-3; 8 bases fit TRBD1. This CDR3 has 14 residues. Trimming took 4 bases from V and 0 from J; bases not matched to a gene: 0. Germline V CDR1 and CDR2: ENHRY, SYGVKD. CDR3 in amino acids: CAISGDRSTDTQYF. Written as DNA, the CDR3 is TGTGCCATCAGTGGGGACAGGAGCACAGATACGCAGTATTTT.

The chain combines TRBV4-2 with TRBJ2-2, with 10 bases fitting TRBD1. The CDR3 has 19 amino acids. Germline lookup yields CDR1 LGHNA and CDR2 YNFKEQ. The ends lost 0 bases at V and 9 bases at J; junction bases unmatched: 16. DNA of the CDR3: TGTGCCAGCAGCCAAGATCGGTTTCCGGGACAGGGGTACCCCAGGGAGCTGTTTTTT. It specifies CASSQDRFPGQGYPRELFF.

Turning to this clone: One junction end disagrees with the germline gene, perhaps due to a read error. The chain recombines TRBV20-1 with TRBJ2-1; the match to TRBD1 covers 8 bases. Per germline, CDR1 DFQATT and CDR2 SNEGSKA (reference sequence). CDR3 length equals 11 residues. DNA for the CDR3: TGTCGGACAGGGTCGGGGAATGAGCAGTTCTTC. It codes for CRTGSGNEQFF.

The chain joins TRBV7-9 to TRBJ2-7, with a tentative D call TRBD2 (6 bases). Looked up from germline, CDR1 is SEHNR and CDR2 is FQNEAQ (reference sequence). With 5 bases removed from V and 4 bases from J, the gap between germline ends came to 15 bases. This CDR3 contains 14 residues. In DNA form, the CDR3 reads TGTGCCAGCAGCCCCGTTCGGGAGAGATACGAGCAGTACTTC. Protein: CASSPVRERYEQYF.

The V gene is TRBV20-1, the J gene TRBJ2-7; D unresolved. CDR1 is DFQATT and CDR2 is SNEGSKA in the germline V gene (reference sequence). This CDR3 region has 11 residues. Trimming removed 4 bases at V and 9 bases at J, with 13 bases between. CDR3 bases: TGCAGTGCTACCGCACTCGGTGCGCAGTACTTC. Translating gives CSATALGAQYF.

This chain uses TRBV11-2 with TRBJ1-5; D ambiguous. Germline CDR1 is SGHAT and CDR2 is FQNNGV. V lost 0 bases, J lost 4 bases, and 7 bases lay in between. CDR3 length: 14 residues. CDR3 amino acids: CASSLEAGNQPQHF. In DNA, the CDR3 is TGTGCCAGCAGCTTAGAGGCAGGAAATCAGCCCCAGCATTTT.

The chain carries TRBV29-1 and TRBJ2-7; 9 bases agree with TRBD1. The J segment lost 3 bases and the V segment lost 4 bases, leaving 7 bases of the junction unmatched. CDR1 and CDR2 from the germline V gene are SQVTM and ANQGSEA. The CDR3 loop spans 14 amino acids. DNA for the CDR3: TGCAGCGTTGGGGCGGGACAGGGCCTCTACGAGCAGTACTTC. Translation gives CSVGAGQGLYEQYF.

The CDR3 spells CASSESRRGEKNYEQYF. The CDR3 nucleotides read TGCGCCAGCAGTGAGTCAAGGAGGGGAGAGAAAAACTACGAGCAGTACTTC. This rearrangement joins TRBV10-2 to TRBJ2-7; possibly TRBD2 for D (6 bases). The CDR3 is 17 amino acids. V was shortened by 0 bases and J by 3 bases, with 18 bases between the two germline ends. CDR1 is WSHSY, CDR2 SAAADI, per germline.

This clone was seen once. The chain links TRBV12-2 to TRBJ2-7; the table's D call of TRBD1 was not tested on the DNA. TRBV12-2 is listed as a pseudogene. The CDR3 is 13 residues long. CDR3 in DNA: TGTGCAAGTCGCTTAGGACAGGGCTACGAGCAGTACTTC. This codes for CASRLGQGYEQYF.

This chain uses TRBV5-1 with TRBJ2-1; TRBD1 agrees at 7 bases. This CDR3 comprises 15 residues. Germline V gene data show CDR1 as SGHRS and CDR2 as YFSETQ. V lost 4 bases, J lost 5 bases, and 9 bases stayed unmatched. The CDR3 protein is CASSRPGQNHNEQFF. The CDR3 DNA is TGCGCCAGCAGCCGACCGGGACAGAACCACAATGAGCAGTTCTTC.

The V and J genes are TRBV27 and TRBJ2-5, with 7 bases fitting TRBD1. CDR1 is MNHEY and CDR2 is SMNVEV in the germline V gene (reference sequence). V trimming: 4 bases; J trimming: 3 bases; junction bases outside the gene matches: 20. The CDR3 has 19 amino acids. The CDR3 DNA reads as TGTGCCAGCAGTTCCTTTTTCGGGACAGAGGTTATCCGTAAAGAGACCCAGTACTTC. Amino acid sequence: CASSSFFGTEVIRKETQYF.

The V call is TRBV7-8, the J call TRBJ2-3; D is undetermined. The CDR3 loop spans 12 amino acids. V lost 5 bases, J lost 3 bases, and 6 bases lay in between. In germline, CDR1 is SGHVS, CDR2 FQNEAQ. DNA of the CDR3: TGTGCCAGCAGCCCCTTTACAGATACGCAGTATTTT. Protein sequence: CASSPFTDTQYF.

The chain joins TRBV20-1 to TRBJ1-1; D is ambiguous. The CDR3 length is 11 residues. CDR1 DFQATT and CDR2 SNEGSKA come from the germline V gene (reference sequence). The ends were cut back, 6 bases at V and 8 bases at J, with 13 bases in the middle. This CDR3 is CSADKRSEAFF. The CDR3 coding sequence is TGCAGTGCCGATAAGAGGTCCGAAGCTTTCTTT.

The V and J genes are TRBV23-1 and TRBJ2-3; 7 bases are shared with TRBD2. TRBV23-1 belongs to the ORF category, with a function that is uncertain. The V segment lost 10 bases and the J segment 3 bases; nucleotides outside the gene matches: 16. The CDR3 has 16 amino acids. In DNA form, the CDR3 reads TGCGCCACCCCGACTCCCTCCAGCGGGGAAACAGATACGCAGTATTTT. It yields the protein CATPTPSSGETDTQYF.

In DNA form, the CDR3 reads TGTGCCAGCAGCTTGGAACTAGCGGGAGGGACGGATGAGCAGTTCTTC. It translates to CASSLELAGGTDEQFF. The chain employs TRBV7-9 and TRBJ2-1, with 13 nucleotides matching TRBD2. The CDR3 has 16 amino acids. Germline loops: CDR1 SEHNR, CDR2 FQNEAQ (reference sequence). The trim removed 3 bases at V and 8 bases at J, leaving 7 bases unmatched.

This chain links TRBV7-8 with TRBJ1-2, with D possibly being TRBD1 (6 bases). The germline V and J ends were trimmed by 5 bases and 4 bases, with 14 bases remaining between them. The germline gives CDR1 SGHVS, CDR2 FQNEAQ. The CDR3 extends over 14 amino acids. The CDR3 here is CASSRTGTPYGYTF. The CDR3 DNA sequence: TGTGCCAGCAGCCGTACCGGGACACCCTATGGCTACACCTTC.

This clone was seen once. The rearrangement uses TRBV6-1 and TRBJ1-2; 9 bases align to TRBD1. Germline V gene sequence: CDR1 MNHNS, CDR2 SASEGT. The J segment lost 7 bases and the V segment lost 9 bases, leaving 15 bases of the junction unmatched. This CDR3 is built from 15 residues. This CDR3 is CASLGVSGQGSGYTF. CDR3 nucleotide sequence: TGTGCCAGTCTTGGCGTGTCGGGACAGGGAAGTGGCTACACCTTC.

The V and J genes are TRBV28 and TRBJ2-7; the match to TRBD2 covers 7 bases. Germline values: CDR1 MDHEN, CDR2 SYDVKM. The junction had 4 bases not matched to a gene; V was cut back by 8 bases and J by 6 bases. CDR3 length: 11 amino acids. CDR3 sequence: CASGLEPEQYF. The CDR3 bases are TGTGCCAGCGGACTAGAACCCGAGCAGTACTTC.

This clone turned up a few times. The J gene is TRBJ2-1, the V gene TRBV4-2, with D hard to call. Trimming took off 0 bases at V and 2 bases at J, with 11 bases between the two ends. The CDR3 loop spans 16 amino acids. The V gene's germline CDR1 is LGHNA and CDR2 YNFKEQ. CDR3 DNA: TGTGCCAGCAGCCAAGATCTTCGAGGTACCTACAATGAGCAGTTCTTC. Its protein product is CASSQDLRGTYNEQFF.

The rearrangement uses TRBV27 and TRBJ2-7; TRBD2 aligns across 7 bases. Germline V gene lookup returns CDR1 MNHEY and CDR2 SMNVEV (reference sequence). V lost 3 bases and J lost 2; bases outside the gene matches: 4. There are 14 residues in the CDR3. In DNA, the CDR3 is TGTGCCAGCAGTTTGGCTAGCGGAGCCTACGAGCAGTACTTC. Translating it yields CASSLASGAYEQYF.

The chain has TRBV5-4 and TRBJ1-2; TRBD1 is a possible D gene (6 bases). The germline V and J ends were trimmed by 4 bases and 1 base, with 14 bases remaining between them. Germline V CDR1 and CDR2: SGHNT, YYREEE (reference sequence). The CDR3 has 15 residues. CDR3 in DNA: TGTGCCAGCAGCCGAGACAGGTCCCATAACTATGGCTACACCTTC. Its protein product is CASSRDRSHNYGYTF.

This chain joins TRBV28 and TRBJ1-4; TRBD1 might be the D (5 bases). From germline, CDR1 is MDHEN and CDR2 SYDVKM. Between the trimmed V and J ends, which lost 8 bases and 5 bases, there was a span of 12 bases. This CDR3 is built from 13 residues. This chain's CDR3 is CASEDGQNEKLFF. The CDR3 DNA is TGTGCCAGCGAGGACGGACAAAATGAAAAACTGTTTTTT. The full variable domain, rest sourced from reference TRBV28 and TRBJ1-4, is DVKVTQSSRYLVKRTGEKVFLECVQDMDHENMFWYRQDPGLGLRLIYFSYDVKMKEKGDIPEGYSVSREKKERFSLILESASTNQTSMYLCASEDGQNEKLFFGSGTQLSVL.

The J gene is TRBJ2-1, the V gene TRBV4-1, with TRBD1 matching over 9 bases. The CDR3 spans 21 residues. J was trimmed by 4 bases and V by 2 bases; bases with no gene match: 21. Germline assignment: CDR1 MGHRA and CDR2 YSYEKL. The CDR3 DNA sequence: TGCGCCAGCAGCCAACTACTTGACGGACAGGGGATCGGAAGGGGGTACAATGAGCAGTTCTTC. Its translation: CASSQLLDGQGIGRGYNEQFF.